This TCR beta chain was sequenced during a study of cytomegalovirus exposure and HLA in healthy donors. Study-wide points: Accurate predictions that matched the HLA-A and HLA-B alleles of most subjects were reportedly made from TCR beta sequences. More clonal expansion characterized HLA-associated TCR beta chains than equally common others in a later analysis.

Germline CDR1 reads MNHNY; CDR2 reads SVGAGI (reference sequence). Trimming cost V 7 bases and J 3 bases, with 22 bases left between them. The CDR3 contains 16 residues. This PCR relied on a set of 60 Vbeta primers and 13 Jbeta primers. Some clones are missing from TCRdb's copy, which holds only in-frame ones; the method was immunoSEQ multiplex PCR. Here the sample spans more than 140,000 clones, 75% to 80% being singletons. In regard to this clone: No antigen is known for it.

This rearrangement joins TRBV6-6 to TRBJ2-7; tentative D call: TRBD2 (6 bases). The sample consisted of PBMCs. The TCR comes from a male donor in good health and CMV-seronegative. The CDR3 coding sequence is TGTGCCAGCACCGAGGTACCGTCTAGCGAATACTACGAGCAGTACTTC. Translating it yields CASTEVPSSEYYEQYF.